This section outlines one TCR beta chain sequence together with its context. Its specificity is not known. The CDR3 covers 16 residues. The germline gives CDR1 LGHNA, CDR2 YNFKEQ. V gave up 0 bases and J gave up 3 bases; unmatched junction bases: 5. This specimen belongs to a study of cytomegalovirus exposure and HLA in healthy donors. PCR employed 60 Vbeta and 13 Jbeta primers. Sequencing was performed with immunoSEQ multiplex PCR; in TCRdb, only in-frame clones are kept and a portion is missing. The sample includes under 250,000 clones, 85% of them seen just once. Study conclusions and caveats: In vitro data verified a few CMV-associated chains as specific for CMV antigens.

Sequenced: PBMCs. The V call is TRBV4-2, the J call TRBJ2-7; 10 bases match TRBD2. This sequence originates from a human donor in good health. CDR3 nucleotide sequence: TGTGCCAGCAGCCAAGAGGTAGCGGGAGGTCACTACGAGCAGTACTTC. It yields the protein CASSQEVAGGHYEQYF.